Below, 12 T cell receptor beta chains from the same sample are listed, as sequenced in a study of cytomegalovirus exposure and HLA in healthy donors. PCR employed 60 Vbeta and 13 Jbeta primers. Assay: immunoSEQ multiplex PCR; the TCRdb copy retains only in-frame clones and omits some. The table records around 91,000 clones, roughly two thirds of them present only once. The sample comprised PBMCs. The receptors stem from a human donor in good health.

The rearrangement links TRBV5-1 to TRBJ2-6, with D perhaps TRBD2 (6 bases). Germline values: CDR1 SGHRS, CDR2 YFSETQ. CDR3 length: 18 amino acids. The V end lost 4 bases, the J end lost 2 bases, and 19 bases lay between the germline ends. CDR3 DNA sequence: TGCGCCAGCAGCCTCCGGACTATTGCTGGTACTGGGGCCAACGTCCTGACTTTC. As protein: CASSLRTIAGTGANVLTF.

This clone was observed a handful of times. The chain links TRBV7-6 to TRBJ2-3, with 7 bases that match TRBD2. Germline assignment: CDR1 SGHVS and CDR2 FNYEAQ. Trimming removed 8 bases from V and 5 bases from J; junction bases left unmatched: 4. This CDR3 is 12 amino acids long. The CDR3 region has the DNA TGTGCCAGCTCGGCTAGCGGAGATACGCAGTATTTT. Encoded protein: CASSASGDTQYF.

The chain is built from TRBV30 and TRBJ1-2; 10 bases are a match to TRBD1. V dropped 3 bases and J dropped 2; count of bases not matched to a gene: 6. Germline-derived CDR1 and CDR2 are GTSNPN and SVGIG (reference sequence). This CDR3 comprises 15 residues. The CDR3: CAWSTGQGLNYGYTF. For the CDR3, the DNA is TGTGCCTGGAGCACGGGACAGGGGCTGAACTATGGCTACACCTTC.

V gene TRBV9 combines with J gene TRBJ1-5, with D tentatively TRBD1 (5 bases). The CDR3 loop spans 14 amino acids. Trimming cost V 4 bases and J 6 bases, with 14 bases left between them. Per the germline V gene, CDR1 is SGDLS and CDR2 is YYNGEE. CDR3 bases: TGTGCCAGCAGCCCCGGGGGAGGGAGTCAGCCCCAGCATTTT. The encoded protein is CASSPGGGSQPQHF.

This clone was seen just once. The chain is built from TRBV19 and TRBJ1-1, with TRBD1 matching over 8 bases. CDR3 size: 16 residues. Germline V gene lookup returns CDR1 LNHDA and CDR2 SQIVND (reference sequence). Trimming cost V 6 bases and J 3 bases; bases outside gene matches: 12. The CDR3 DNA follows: TGTGCCAGTAGGATACTTCGGACAGGGAGGGACACTGAAGCTTTCTTT. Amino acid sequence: CASRILRTGRDTEAFF.

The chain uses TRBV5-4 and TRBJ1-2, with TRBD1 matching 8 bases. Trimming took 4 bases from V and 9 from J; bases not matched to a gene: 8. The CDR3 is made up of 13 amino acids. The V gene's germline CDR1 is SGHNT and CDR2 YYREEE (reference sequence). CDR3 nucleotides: TGTGCCAGCAGCCTCGGACAGGGTGTGAGCTACACCTTC. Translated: CASSLGQGVSYTF. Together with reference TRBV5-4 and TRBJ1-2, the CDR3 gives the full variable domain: ETGVTQSPTHLIKTRGQQVTLRCSSQSGHNTVSWYQQALGQGPQFIFQYYREEENGRGNFPPRFSGLQFPNYSSELNVNALELDDSALYLCASSLGQGVSYTFGSGTRLTVV.

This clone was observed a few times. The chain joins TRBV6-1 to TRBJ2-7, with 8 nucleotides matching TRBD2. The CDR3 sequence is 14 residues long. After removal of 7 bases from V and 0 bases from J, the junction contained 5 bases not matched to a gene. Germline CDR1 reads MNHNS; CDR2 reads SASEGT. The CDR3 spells CASIERGSSYEQYF. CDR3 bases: TGTGCCAGCATTGAGCGGGGGAGCTCCTACGAGCAGTACTTC.

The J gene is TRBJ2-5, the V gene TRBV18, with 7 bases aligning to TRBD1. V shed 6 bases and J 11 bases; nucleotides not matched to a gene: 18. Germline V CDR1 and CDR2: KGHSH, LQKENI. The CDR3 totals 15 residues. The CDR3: CASSHEQLDRVEQYF. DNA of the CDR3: TGTGCCAGCTCGCACGAACAACTCGACAGGGTTGAGCAGTACTTC.

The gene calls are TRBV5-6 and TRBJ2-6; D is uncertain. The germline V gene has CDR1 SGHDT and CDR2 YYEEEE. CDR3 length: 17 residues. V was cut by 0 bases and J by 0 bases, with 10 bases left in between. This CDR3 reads CASSLGPVSSGANVLTF. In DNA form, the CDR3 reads TGTGCCAGCAGCTTGGGCCCGGTTAGCTCTGGGGCCAACGTCCTGACTTTC.

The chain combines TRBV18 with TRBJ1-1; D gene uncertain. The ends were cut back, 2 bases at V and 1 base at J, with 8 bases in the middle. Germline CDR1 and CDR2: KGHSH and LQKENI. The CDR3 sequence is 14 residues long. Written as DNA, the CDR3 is TGTGCCAGCTCACCATCGACTCCGAACACTGAAGCTTTCTTT. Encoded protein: CASSPSTPNTEAFF.

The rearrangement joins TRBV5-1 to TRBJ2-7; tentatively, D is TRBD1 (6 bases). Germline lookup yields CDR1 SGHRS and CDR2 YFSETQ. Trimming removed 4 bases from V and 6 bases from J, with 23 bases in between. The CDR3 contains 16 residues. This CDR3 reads CASSPSFGTRASEQYF. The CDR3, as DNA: TGCGCCAGCAGCCCATCGTTCGGGACAAGGGCTTCCGAGCAGTACTTC.

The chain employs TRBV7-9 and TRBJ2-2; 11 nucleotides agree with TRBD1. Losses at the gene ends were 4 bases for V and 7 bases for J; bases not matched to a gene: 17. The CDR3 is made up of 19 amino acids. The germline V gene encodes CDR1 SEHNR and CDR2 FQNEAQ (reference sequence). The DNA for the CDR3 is TGTGCCAGCAGCTCGCCCCGGACAGGGGGCGAGAACTCGTTCGGGGAGCTGTTTTTT. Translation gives CASSSPRTGGENSFGELFF.